This T cell receptor (beta chain) was observed in a study of blood T cell repertoires in COVID-19. Looking at the study overall: The United States, Italy and Spain supplied acute and convalescent COVID-19 samples. The cDNA or gDNA used as material had been derived from T cells, B-cell-depleted T cells, or PBMCs.

In the source study's methods: Reference gene primer amplification yielded estimated nucleated cell counts. Clones were read by immunoSEQ multiplex PCR, and TCRdb kept only the in-frame ones, dropping some. V, J and clone size were drawn from that table, and D and trimming were deduced from the DNA. The sample includes 100,000 or so clones, approximately 80% seen only once; the top ten take 15%. The CDR3 sequence is 15 residues long. Germline V CDR1 and CDR2: SGHTA, FQGNSA. V was shortened by 5 bases and J by 4 bases, with 15 bases between the two germline ends. The genes are TRBV7-2 and TRBJ1-3; D is ambiguous. Sequencing was performed on peripheral blood. The source is a woman older than 75 with acute or convalescent COVID-19. In nucleotides, the CDR3 is TGTGCCAGCAGCCCTGGCGGAGGGAAAGGAAACACCATATATTTT. Translating gives CASSPGGGKGNTIYF.